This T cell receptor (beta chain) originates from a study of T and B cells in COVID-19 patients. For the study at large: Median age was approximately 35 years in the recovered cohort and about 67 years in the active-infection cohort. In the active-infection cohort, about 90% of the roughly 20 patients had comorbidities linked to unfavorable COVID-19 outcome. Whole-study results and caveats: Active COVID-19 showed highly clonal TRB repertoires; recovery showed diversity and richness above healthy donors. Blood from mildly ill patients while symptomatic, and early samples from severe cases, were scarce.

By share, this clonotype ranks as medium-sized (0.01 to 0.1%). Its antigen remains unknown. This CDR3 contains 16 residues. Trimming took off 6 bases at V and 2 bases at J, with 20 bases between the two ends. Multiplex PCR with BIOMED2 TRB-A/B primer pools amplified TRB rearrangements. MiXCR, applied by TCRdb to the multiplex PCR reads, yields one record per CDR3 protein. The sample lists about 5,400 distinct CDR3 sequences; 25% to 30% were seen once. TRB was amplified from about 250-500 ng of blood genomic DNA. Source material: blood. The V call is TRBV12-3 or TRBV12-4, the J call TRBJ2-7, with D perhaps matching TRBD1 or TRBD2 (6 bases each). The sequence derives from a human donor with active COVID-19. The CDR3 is CASRLGGLRSPYEQYF. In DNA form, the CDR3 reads TGTGCCAGCAGGCTGGGGGGCCTAAGGTCTCCCTACGAGCAGTACTTC.